Below, 25 T cell receptor beta chains from the same sample are listed, as sequenced in a study of blood T cell repertoires in COVID-19. Measured with immunoSEQ multiplex PCR; TCRdb has only the in-frame clones, and not every one. The sample contains some 250,000 clones, roughly 80% of which appear only once. Sequencing input: peripheral blood. These receptors all stem from a woman older than 75 with acute or convalescent COVID-19.

V and J are TRBV10-1 and TRBJ2-2, with TRBD2 matching over 11 bases. Germline assignment: CDR1 WNHNN and CDR2 SYGVQD (reference sequence). The CDR3 totals 16 residues. J lost 2 bases, V lost 4 bases, and 3 bases had no gene match. DNA of the CDR3: TGCGCCAGCAGTGGGGGACTAGCGGAAAACACCGGGGAGCTGTTTTTT. Protein product: CASSGGLAENTGELFF.

V gene TRBV6-5 combines with J gene TRBJ1-1, with 9 bases fitting TRBD1. With 5 bases clipped from V and 5 bases from J, the junction kept 6 bases outside the gene matches. CDR1 MNHEY and CDR2 SVGAGI come from the germline V gene. The CDR3 is 14 amino acids. CDR3 protein: CASSPTGGRTEAFF. For the CDR3, the DNA is TGTGCCAGCAGTCCTACAGGGGGCAGAACTGAAGCTTTCTTT.

This chain uses TRBV27 with TRBJ1-2; 12 bases are shared with TRBD1. Unmatched junction bases numbered 7, after V lost 0 bases and J lost 8 bases. The CDR3 runs 16 residues. Germline V gene lookup returns CDR1 MNHEY and CDR2 SMNVEV (reference sequence). CDR3 bases: TGTGCCAGCAGTTTATCGCCGGGACAGGGGGCGGGGGGCTACACCTTC. Amino acid sequence: CASSLSPGQGAGGYTF.

This rearrangement joins TRBV7-3 to TRBJ2-1; D gene unclear. V shed 0 bases and J shed 0 bases, with 6 bases lying between them. CDR3 size: 15 residues. The germline CDR1 and CDR2 sequences are SGHTA and FQGTGA. The CDR3 DNA sequence: TGTGCCAGCAGCTTAACCTGGAGCTCCTACAATGAGCAGTTCTTC. Protein product: CASSLTWSSYNEQFF.

The CDR3 reads CASSFYRTAQTGNTIYF. In DNA, the CDR3 is TGTGCCAGCAGCTTCTATCGGACAGCCCAAACTGGAAACACCATATATTTT. The chain uses TRBV7-2 and TRBJ1-3; D is perhaps TRBD1 (6 bases). V was clipped by 3 bases and J by 2 bases, with 17 bases between them. There are 17 residues in the CDR3. Looked up from germline, CDR1 is SGHTA and CDR2 is FQGNSA.

V is TRBV5-1 and J is TRBJ2-3; D perhaps matches TRBD2 (5 bases). The germline gives CDR1 SGHRS, CDR2 YFSETQ. The CDR3 contains 18 residues. Deletions cut 3 bases from V and 0 bases from J, with 20 bases between. CDR3 residues: CASSSLPNRLKSTDTQYF. The CDR3 DNA sequence: TGCGCCAGCAGCTCACTCCCGAATCGACTAAAAAGCACAGATACGCAGTATTTT. The full variable domain, in which reference TRBV5-1 and TRBJ2-3 provide the parts outside the CDR3, is KAGVTQTPRYLIKTRGQQVTLSCSPISGHRSVSWYQQTPGQGLQFLFEYFSETQRNKGNFPGRFSGRQFSNSRSEMNVSTLELGDSALYLCASSSLPNRLKSTDTQYFGPGTRLTVL.

This clone turned up a few times. The CDR3 spells CASSLWGEGRNEQFF. DNA of the CDR3: TGTGCCAGCAGTTTATGGGGGGAGGGCCGGAATGAGCAGTTCTTC. The V and J genes are TRBV28 and TRBJ2-1, with TRBD2 matching 7 bases. From germline, CDR1 is MDHEN and CDR2 SYDVKM. Trimming removed 0 bases from V and 7 bases from J; junction bases left unmatched: 6. The CDR3 is 15 residues long.

In this sample, this clone turned up a few times. The genes are TRBV5-1 and TRBJ1-2, with TRBD1 identical over 7 bases. Germline CDR1 and CDR2: SGHRS and YFSETQ. The CDR3 contains 14 residues. Trimming at V came to 5 bases and at J to 3 bases, leaving 7 bases not matched to a gene. CDR3 DNA sequence: TGCGCCAGCAGACTAGACAGGGAGTACTATGGCTACACCTTC. Its translation: CASRLDREYYGYTF.

This clone turned up a few times. This chain connects TRBV6-5 to TRBJ1-6, with D tentatively TRBD1 (5 bases). Germline CDR1 and CDR2: MNHEY and SVGAGI. The CDR3 covers 13 residues. The V and J ends lost 6 bases and 8 bases respectively, with 11 bases between them. DNA for the CDR3: TGTGCCAGCAGGTGGGGCATCGATTCACCCCTCCACTTT. Its translation is CASRWGIDSPLHF.

This rearrangement joins TRBV29-1 to TRBJ2-7, with a tentative D call TRBD2 (6 bases). Germline values: CDR1 SQVTM, CDR2 ANQGSEA. The CDR3 totals 12 residues. The V and J ends lost 0 bases and 5 bases respectively, with 8 bases between them. CDR3 protein: CSVEDGGDEQYF. CDR3 sequence (DNA): TGCAGCGTTGAAGATGGAGGGGACGAGCAGTACTTC.

V gene TRBV29-1 combines with J gene TRBJ2-2; 11 bases match TRBD2. The CDR3 extends over 17 amino acids. The J segment lost 2 bases and the V segment lost 7 bases, leaving 12 bases of the junction unmatched. CDR1 and CDR2 (germline): SQVTM, ANQGSEA. CDR3 sequence reads: CSGDGGTSGSNTGELFF. The CDR3 DNA reads as TGCAGCGGTGACGGGGGGACTAGCGGATCCAACACCGGGGAGCTGTTTTTT.

The CDR3 nucleotides read TGCGCCAGCAGTGAGTCGGTCCCTACCCTGGTTGAAAAACTGTTTTTT. This translates into CASSESVPTLVEKLFF. This chain connects TRBV10-1 to TRBJ1-4; D unresolved. Between the trimmed V and J ends, which lost 0 bases and 7 bases, there was a span of 15 bases. This CDR3 spans 16 amino acids. Germline V gene sequence: CDR1 WNHNN, CDR2 SYGVQD (reference sequence).

As regards this clone: Different DNA sequences within this sample yield the same CDR3. The rearrangement links TRBV27 to TRBJ1-5, with a weak D call TRBD1 (6 bases). Germline assignment: CDR1 MNHEY and CDR2 SMNVEV (reference sequence). The CDR3 loop spans 14 amino acids. Trimming left V 5 bases short and J 4 bases short, with 12 bases between. The CDR3 spells CASSPNTGNQPQHF. The CDR3 DNA follows: TGTGCCAGCAGTCCAAATACAGGGAATCAGCCCCAGCATTTT.

This clone was observed a few times. This rearrangement joins TRBV6-5 to TRBJ2-7; D might be TRBD1 (5 bases). The CDR3 runs 13 residues. CDR1 and CDR2 from the germline V gene are MNHEY and SVGAGI. Trimming pared 7 bases from V and 7 bases from J, leaving 17 bases between. CDR3 sequence reads: CASTFQGSWEQYF. CDR3 DNA: TGTGCCAGCACTTTTCAGGGTTCGTGGGAGCAGTACTTC.

This clone turned up a few times. The J gene is TRBJ2-1, the V gene TRBV11-3, with a tentative D call TRBD2 (5 bases). CDR1 is SGHNT and CDR2 is YENEEA in the germline V gene. The CDR3 runs to 11 residues. Trimming left V 6 bases short and J 10 bases short, with 10 bases between. The CDR3 sequence is CASSSSKEQFF. In DNA, the CDR3 is TGTGCCAGCAGTTCTAGCAAAGAGCAGTTCTTC. Full variable domain (outside the CDR3, taken from reference TRBV11-3 and TRBJ2-1): EAGVVQSPRYKIIEKKQPVAFWCNPISGHNTLYWYLQNLGQGPELLIRYENEEAVDDSQLPKDRFSAERLKGVDSTLKIQPAELGDSAVYLCASSSSKEQFFGPGTRLTVL.

This clone occurred once. This chain links TRBV10-2 with TRBJ1-4; 7 bases align to TRBD1. The CDR3 spans 14 residues. CDR1 and CDR2 (germline): WSHSY, SAAADI. Losses at the gene ends were 6 bases for V and 3 bases for J; bases not matched to a gene: 4. CDR3 nucleotide sequence: TGCGCCAGCAGCCGGGGACAGTCTAATGAAAAACTGTTTTTT. It translates to CASSRGQSNEKLFF.

The chain has TRBV5-1 and TRBJ2-7, with 7 bases aligning to TRBD2. Trimming took 0 bases from V and 5 from J; bases not matched to a gene: 8. CDR1 is SGHRS and CDR2 is YFSETQ in the germline V gene. The length of the CDR3 is 15 residues. The CDR3 is CASSLAGTTFDEQYF. CDR3 in DNA: TGCGCCAGCAGCTTGGCGGGGACTACTTTTGACGAGCAGTACTTC. The entire variable domain, with the rest obtained from reference TRBV5-1 and TRBJ2-7, is as follows: KAGVTQTPRYLIKTRGQQVTLSCSPISGHRSVSWYQQTPGQGLQFLFEYFSETQRNKGNFPGRFSGRQFSNSRSEMNVSTLELGDSALYLCASSLAGTTFDEQYFGPGTRLTVT.

The V and J genes are TRBV7-8 and TRBJ2-3; 7 bases agree with TRBD2. After removal of 5 bases from V and 0 bases from J, the junction contained 14 bases not matched to a gene. Germline CDR1 is SGHVS and CDR2 is FQNEAQ. The CDR3 consists of 18 residues. DNA of the CDR3: TGTGCCAGCAGCCTTCGGATCCCTAGCGGAGTCAGCACAGATACGCAGTATTTT. Its translation: CASSLRIPSGVSTDTQYF.

This clone came up once. This chain connects TRBV28 to TRBJ1-3; D call uncertain. The CDR3 is 13 residues long. The ends were cut back, 10 bases at V and 3 bases at J, with 13 bases in the middle. Germline-derived CDR1 and CDR2 are MDHEN and SYDVKM. The CDR3 bases are TGTGCCATAACGGGTCTAAGTGGAAACACCATATATTTT. It yields the protein CAITGLSGNTIYF.

The chain links TRBV5-1 to TRBJ2-7; TRBD1 agrees at 9 bases. Unmatched junction bases numbered 14, after V lost 8 bases and J lost 2 bases. There are 16 residues in the CDR3. Germline values: CDR1 SGHRS, CDR2 YFSETQ. In nucleotides, the CDR3 is TGCGCCAGTAGGTCGGGGGACAGGGATCTCCCCTACGAGCAGTACTTC. This translates into CASRSGDRDLPYEQYF.

The chain is built from TRBV10-2 and TRBJ2-3, with D possibly being TRBD2 (6 bases). The V end was cut by 6 bases, the J end by 1 base, with 29 bases between. CDR1 and CDR2 from the germline V gene are WSHSY and SAAADI. CDR3 length: 20 residues. CDR3 loop: CASRPLGGGRLELRTDTQYF. The CDR3 DNA sequence: TGCGCCAGCAGACCCTTGGGGGGAGGACGACTCGAACTCCGCACAGATACGCAGTATTTT.

The gene calls are TRBV18 and TRBJ1-2, with D maybe TRBD1 (5 bases). The length of the CDR3 is 15 residues. CDR1 and CDR2 (germline): KGHSH, LQKENI. The ends were cut back, 3 bases at V and 0 bases at J, with 11 bases in the middle. The CDR3 DNA is TGTGCCAGCTCACCGGGGGGGGAGCCTAACTATGGCTACACCTTC. It translates to CASSPGGEPNYGYTF.

The chain has TRBV28 and TRBJ1-1, with D unclear. CDR1 and CDR2 from the germline V gene are MDHEN and SYDVKM. The CDR3 has 13 amino acids. Trimming removed 3 bases at V and 4 bases at J, with 9 bases between. As DNA, the CDR3 is TGTGCCAGCAGTTTCCGCAGGCGCACTGAAGCTTTCTTT. Translated, it gives CASSFRRRTEAFF.

The chain is built from TRBV5-6 and TRBJ1-5, with D possibly matching TRBD1 (6 bases). The CDR3 spans 16 residues. V dropped 0 bases and J dropped 5 bases, with 15 bases sitting between them. Per the germline V gene, CDR1 is SGHDT and CDR2 is YYEEEE. The CDR3 here is CASSLGVASGDQPQHF. Written as DNA, the CDR3 is TGTGCCAGCAGCTTGGGCGTAGCGTCAGGGGATCAGCCCCAGCATTTT.

The chain combines TRBV28 with TRBJ2-7, with D maybe TRBD1 (6 bases). Between the trimmed V and J ends, which lost 7 bases and 0 bases, there was a span of 13 bases. CDR1 and CDR2 (germline): MDHEN, SYDVKM. The CDR3 covers 14 residues. CDR3 coding DNA: TGTGCCAGCACCTTCGACAGGAGCTCCTACGAGCAGTACTTC. Translating gives CASTFDRSSYEQYF.